The next 25 T cell receptor beta chains were all read from a single sample in a study of blood T cell repertoires in COVID-19. Sequenced by immunoSEQ multiplex PCR; TCRdb stores in-frame clones only, minus some. Of approximately 110,000 clones in the sample, 80% to 85% are singletons; the top ten hold less than 8%. Sequencing was performed on peripheral blood. All receptors come from an older man with acute or convalescent COVID-19.

V is TRBV3-1 (or the pseudogene TRBV3-2) and J is TRBJ1-2; TRBD1 might be the D (5 bases). The CDR3 is 16 residues long. V was shortened by 4 bases and J by 2 bases, with 17 bases between the two germline ends. Germline V CDR1 and CDR2: LGHDT, YNNKEL (reference sequence). CDR3 DNA sequence: TGTGCCAGCAGCCTTCAGGGTCAGGGAAAAAACTATGGCTACACCTTC. It is translated as CASSLQGQGKNYGYTF.

V gene TRBV6-2 or TRBV6-3 combines with J gene TRBJ2-2, with D perhaps TRBD1 (5 bases). V lost 0 bases to trimming and J lost 7 bases, with 9 bases between them. This CDR3 region has 14 residues. From germline, CDR1 is MNHEY and CDR2 SVGEGT. CDR3 bases: TGTGCCAGCAGTTACTCTCAGGGAAACGGGGAGCTGTTTTTT. This encodes CASSYSQGNGELFF.

V usage is TRBV3-1 (or the pseudogene TRBV3-2) and J usage is TRBJ1-4, with D perhaps TRBD1 (6 bases). The CDR3 consists of 15 residues. Trimming shortened V by 4 bases and J by 4 bases, and 13 bases separated the two germline ends. Per germline, CDR1 LGHDT and CDR2 YNNKEL (reference sequence). Here the CDR3 DNA reads TGTGCCAGCAGCCTCTCCGGGACAAGTAATGAAAAACTGTTTTTT. It is translated as CASSLSGTSNEKLFF.

The genes are TRBV7-2 and TRBJ2-3; maybe TRBD1 (5 bases). V gave up 6 bases and J gave up 4 bases, with 20 bases separating them. The germline V gene encodes CDR1 SGHTA and CDR2 FQGNSA. CDR3 length: 16 amino acids. The CDR3 DNA sequence: TGTGCCAGCAGTTCAGGGTGGAGAGAGGCGGCAGATACGCAGTATTTT. The encoded protein is CASSSGWREAADTQYF. The entire variable domain, with the rest obtained from reference TRBV7-2 and TRBJ2-3, is as follows: GAGVSQSPSNKVTEKGKDVELRCDPISGHTALYWYRQSLGQGLEFLIYFQGNSAPDKSGLPSDRFSAERTGGSVSTLTIQRTQQEDSAVYLCASSSGWREAADTQYFGPGTRLTVL.

V is TRBV12-3 or TRBV12-4 and J is TRBJ1-5; D is unclear. V lost 5 bases to trimming and J lost 3 bases, with 5 bases between them. The CDR3 length is 12 residues. CDR3 nucleotides: TGTGCCAGCAGTATCCTCAATCAGCCCCAGCATTTT. Its translation: CASSILNQPQHF.

The chain uses TRBV15 and TRBJ2-1; the match to TRBD2 covers 10 bases. This CDR3 is 16 amino acids long. CDR1 and CDR2 (germline): LNHNV, YYDKDF (reference sequence). V lost 0 bases, J lost 7 bases, and 6 bases stayed unmatched. The DNA for the CDR3 is TGTGCCACCAGCAGAGAGGCTAGCGGGAGAGGAAATGAGCAGTTCTTC. Its protein is CATSREASGRGNEQFF.

The chain joins TRBV5-8 to TRBJ2-2, with TRBD2 matching 9 bases. The CDR3 has 19 amino acids. The V gene end was trimmed by 4 bases and the J gene end by 6 bases; junction bases not matched to a gene: 19. Germline-derived CDR1 and CDR2 are SGHTS and YDEGEE. In DNA form, the CDR3 reads TGTGCCAGCAGCCTCCCGGGGGCTAGCGGGACTCTTTCACCCGGGGAGCTGTTTTTT. Protein: CASSLPGASGTLSPGELFF.

The CDR3: CASSVGQGGFGETQYF. In DNA, the CDR3 is TGCGCCAGCAGCGTGGGACAGGGAGGGTTCGGAGAGACCCAGTACTTC. The V gene is TRBV4-1, the J gene TRBJ2-5; 9 nucleotides align to TRBD1. Unmatched junction bases numbered 11, after V lost 5 bases and J lost 4 bases. This CDR3 is built from 16 residues. Germline-derived CDR1 and CDR2 are MGHRA and YSYEKL.

On this clone: At the DNA level, this CDR3 is encoded by other sequences in the same sample as well. The chain links TRBV6-5 to TRBJ1-6; D is possibly TRBD1 (6 bases). The CDR3 length is 15 residues. Germline V lookup: CDR1 MNHEY, CDR2 SVGAGI. V lost 0 bases, J lost 7 bases, and 10 bases lay in between. The CDR3 DNA is TGTGCCAGCAGTTACTCTACAGGGCGGAATTCACCCCTCCACTTT. It is translated as CASSYSTGRNSPLHF.

This chain uses TRBV30 with TRBJ1-5; no clear D. V shed 1 base and J shed 4 bases, with 8 bases lying between them. Germline V gene sequence: CDR1 GTSNPN, CDR2 SVGIG (reference sequence). The CDR3 contains 13 residues. Here the CDR3 DNA reads TGTGCCTGGAGTGGTGAGGCTAATCAGCCCCAGCATTTT. This translates into CAWSGEANQPQHF.

As DNA, the CDR3 is TGCGCCAGCAGCTTGTTTGGGGGGAAAAACACCGGGGAGCTGTTTTTT. It codes for CASSLFGGKNTGELFF. The chain is built from TRBV5-1 and TRBJ2-2, with D perhaps TRBD2 (6 bases). The CDR3 totals 16 residues. V was trimmed by 1 base and J by 2 bases, leaving 12 bases between them. CDR1 and CDR2 (germline): SGHRS, YFSETQ.

The rearrangement joins TRBV10-1 to TRBJ1-1; a weak D match, TRBD1 (5 bases). Germline V gene lookup returns CDR1 WNHNN and CDR2 SYGVQD (reference sequence). This CDR3 is 17 amino acids long. V was cut by 0 bases and J by 0 bases, with 14 bases left in between. The CDR3 is CASSESGLGHMNTEAFF. The CDR3 DNA follows: TGCGCCAGCAGTGAGTCGGGACTTGGGCACATGAACACTGAAGCTTTCTTT.

This clone has just one count. This chain uses TRBV27 with TRBJ2-7; D possibly corresponds to TRBD1 (5 bases). The CDR3 spans 14 residues. The ends were cut back, 0 bases at V and 5 bases at J, with 11 bases in the middle. Germline CDR1 is MNHEY and CDR2 is SMNVEV (reference sequence). CDR3 region: CASSLSARVHEQYF. Here the CDR3 DNA reads TGTGCCAGCAGTTTATCAGCCAGGGTCCACGAGCAGTACTTC.

The chain couples TRBV23-1 to TRBJ1-5; possibly TRBD1 for D (6 bases). TRBV23-1 is classed as an ORF, of uncertain function. The CDR3 is made up of 14 amino acids. Trimming pared 7 bases from V and 3 bases from J, leaving 13 bases between. CDR3 coding DNA: TGCGCCAGCAATCCCCGGGACAACAATCAGCCCCAGCATTTT. Its translation is CASNPRDNNQPQHF.

The chain combines TRBV5-1 with TRBJ2-5; 8 nucleotides line up with TRBD2. Germline assignment: CDR1 SGHRS and CDR2 YFSETQ. V shed 0 bases, J shed 0 bases, and the junction held 4 bases outside the gene matches. The CDR3 runs to 16 residues. The CDR3 sequence is CASSLGSSGYQETQYF. Written as DNA, the CDR3 is TGCGCCAGCAGCTTGGGGTCTAGCGGGTACCAAGAGACCCAGTACTTC. Together with reference TRBV5-1 and TRBJ2-5, the CDR3 gives the full variable domain: KAGVTQTPRYLIKTRGQQVTLSCSPISGHRSVSWYQQTPGQGLQFLFEYFSETQRNKGNFPGRFSGRQFSNSRSEMNVSTLELGDSALYLCASSLGSSGYQETQYFGPGTRLLVL.

The V and J genes are TRBV18 and TRBJ2-2; D not certain. The V gene lost 2 bases and the J gene lost 5 bases, with 18 bases spanning the gap. Per germline, CDR1 KGHSH and CDR2 LQKENI. The CDR3 sequence is 17 residues long. The CDR3 nucleotides read TGTGCCAGCTCACCAAATGTAAGCCAAATCGGGACCGGGGAGCTGTTTTTT. The encoded protein is CASSPNVSQIGTGELFF. Based on the CDR3 plus reference TRBV18 and TRBJ2-2, the full variable domain is NAGVMQNPRHLVRRRGQEARLRCSPMKGHSHVYWYRQLPEEGLKFMVYLQKENIIDESGMPKERFSAEFPKEGPSILRIQQVVRGDSAAYFCASSPNVSQIGTGELFFGEGSRLTVL.

The rearrangement links TRBV11-2 to TRBJ1-1; a weak D match, TRBD1 (6 bases). Germline assignment: CDR1 SGHAT and CDR2 FQNNGV. V was clipped by 1 base and J by 3 bases, with 9 bases between them. This CDR3 contains 14 residues. The CDR3 loop is CASSLGQVYTEAFF. The CDR3 bases are TGTGCCAGCAGCTTAGGACAGGTTTACACTGAAGCTTTCTTT.

This clone was observed a single time. The chain has TRBV11-3 and TRBJ2-3, with 8 nucleotides matching TRBD2. V lost 2 bases and J lost 2; bases outside the gene matches: 12. In germline, CDR1 is SGHNT, CDR2 YENEEA. The CDR3 consists of 18 residues. The CDR3 DNA follows: TGTGCCAGCAGCTTACCTCCCCCCTTAGCGGGGCCCACAGATACGCAGTATTTT. This encodes CASSLPPPLAGPTDTQYF.

This chain uses TRBV6-1 with TRBJ1-3; a weak D match, TRBD1 (5 bases). This CDR3 comprises 16 residues. V dropped 1 base and J dropped 0 bases, with 10 bases sitting between them. Germline V gives CDR1 MNHNS, CDR2 SASEGT. CDR3 loop: CASSEGQISSGNTIYF. As DNA, the CDR3 is TGTGCCAGCAGTGAAGGACAGATAAGCTCTGGAAACACCATATATTTT.

The chain recombines TRBV27 with TRBJ2-1; 9 positions agree with TRBD2. The CDR3 loop spans 15 amino acids. Per the germline V gene, CDR1 is MNHEY and CDR2 is SMNVEV (reference sequence). The junction had 8 bases not matched to a gene; V was cut back by 2 bases and J by 9 bases. The CDR3 region has the DNA TGTGCCAGCAGTTTACAGTTGGCGGGAGGGGGTGAGCAGTTCTTC. Translating gives CASSLQLAGGGEQFF.

The CDR3 sequence is CASSLARDVRVHEQFF. The CDR3 DNA follows: TGTGCCAGCAGCTTAGCGCGAGACGTCAGGGTGCATGAGCAGTTCTTC. V gene TRBV7-9 combines with J gene TRBJ2-1; D possibly corresponds to TRBD1 (5 bases). Germline V gene sequence: CDR1 SEHNR, CDR2 FQNEAQ (reference sequence). Trimming removed 0 bases from V and 8 bases from J, with 17 bases in between. The length of the CDR3 is 16 residues.

The chain is built from TRBV5-6 and TRBJ1-5; TRBD1 aligns across 7 bases. In germline, CDR1 is SGHDT, CDR2 YYEEEE. Losses at the gene ends were 4 bases for V and 2 bases for J; bases not matched to a gene: 12. This CDR3 has 17 amino acids. This CDR3 is CASSKIGRQGGNQPQHF. The CDR3 DNA follows: TGTGCCAGCAGCAAAATAGGCAGACAGGGCGGCAATCAGCCCCAGCATTTT.

The chain carries TRBV7-9 and TRBJ2-3; TRBD1 matches at 9 bases. The V and J ends lost 5 bases and 6 bases, in that order; junction bases with no gene match: 6. This CDR3 region has 14 residues. The germline CDR1 and CDR2 sequences are SEHNR and FQNEAQ (reference sequence). The CDR3 is CASSQGQGLDTQYF. DNA of the CDR3: TGTGCCAGCAGCCAGGGACAGGGCCTGGATACGCAGTATTTT.

This clone was recorded only once. CDR3: CAIKGTGNTGELFF. The DNA for the CDR3 is TGTGCCATCAAAGGGACAGGGAACACCGGGGAGCTGTTTTTT. V is TRBV10-3 and J is TRBJ2-2, with 8 bases matching TRBD1. CDR1 and CDR2 from the germline V gene are ENHRY and SYGVKD. CDR3 size: 14 residues. The V segment lost 7 bases and the J segment 1 base; nucleotides outside the gene matches: 2.

This clone was picked up a small number of times. V usage is TRBV28 and J usage is TRBJ1-1, with D possibly TRBD1 on 5 matching bases. Deletions cut 7 bases from V and 3 bases from J, with 18 bases between. Germline CDR1 and CDR2: MDHEN and SYDVKM. The CDR3 sequence is 15 residues long. CDR3 protein: CASNRPPRGDTEAFF. CDR3 DNA: TGTGCCAGCAACCGGCCCCCAAGGGGCGACACTGAAGCTTTCTTT.